This record covers a single T cell receptor (beta chain). Methods used by the authors: Counts of nucleated cells, estimated from reference gene primer amplification, were obtained. Sequencing was performed with immunoSEQ multiplex PCR; in TCRdb, only in-frame clones are kept and a portion is missing. V, J and clone size are those of that table, while D and trimming were read from the DNA. The sample shows about 150,000 clones, under 85% of them seen only once. The sample comes from a study of blood T cell repertoires in COVID-19. At the level of the study: The analysed material was cDNA or gDNA that came from T cells, B-cell-depleted T cells, or PBMCs.

This clonotype originated in a man aged 80 or over with COVID-19, enrolled during active disease. Material for sequencing was peripheral blood.

CDR3 in DNA: TGTGCCATCAGTGAGGAGATACAAGAGACCCAGTACTTC. This codes for CAISEEIQETQYF. V and J are TRBV10-3 and TRBJ2-5; D remains unclear. Trimming removed 2 bases from V and 2 bases from J, with 6 bases in between. Germline CDR1 is ENHRY and CDR2 is SYGVKD. The CDR3 contains 13 residues.